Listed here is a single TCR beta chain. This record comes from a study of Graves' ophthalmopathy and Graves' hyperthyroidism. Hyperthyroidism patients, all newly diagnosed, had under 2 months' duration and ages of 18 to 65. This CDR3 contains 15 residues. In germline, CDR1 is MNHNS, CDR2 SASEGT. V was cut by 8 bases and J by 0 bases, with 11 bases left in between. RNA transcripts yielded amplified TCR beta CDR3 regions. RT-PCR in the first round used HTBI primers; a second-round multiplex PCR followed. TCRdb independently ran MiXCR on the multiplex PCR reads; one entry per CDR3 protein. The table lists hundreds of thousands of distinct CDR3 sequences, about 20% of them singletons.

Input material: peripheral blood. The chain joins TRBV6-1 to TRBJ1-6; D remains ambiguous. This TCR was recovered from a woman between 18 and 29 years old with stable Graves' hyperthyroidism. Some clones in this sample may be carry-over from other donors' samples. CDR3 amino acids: CASLKGPSYNSPLHF. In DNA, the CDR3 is TGTGCCAGCCTCAAGGGCCCCTCCTATAATTCACCCCTCCACTTT.